This TCR beta chain appears in the sequencing data of a study of Graves' ophthalmopathy and Graves' hyperthyroidism. Study-wide results and caveats: Clonotypes were expanded in thyroid at above 0.001 frequency, and most also appeared in blood.

The authors amplified TCR beta CDR3 regions from RNA transcripts. After a first-round RT-PCR with HTBI primers, a second-round multiplex PCR was run. TCRdb independently ran MiXCR on the multiplex PCR reads; one entry per CDR3 protein. This table has 340,000 or so distinct CDR3 sequences, under 20% appearing once. After removal of 7 bases from V and 3 bases from J, the junction contained 7 bases not matched to a gene. The germline gives CDR1 MNHEY, CDR2 SVGEGT. The CDR3 is made up of 15 amino acids. This clonotype has ten or more counts. Its antigen is unknown. The TCR originated in an adult man with Graves' ophthalmopathy. The sample taken for sequencing was peripheral blood. V is TRBV6-2 or TRBV6-3 and J is TRBJ2-7; 12 bases map to TRBD2. In nucleotides, the CDR3 is TGTGCCAGCATCCCAACTAGCGGGAGGATCTACGAGCAGTACTTC. Amino acid sequence: CASIPTSGRIYEQYF.